This TCR beta chain is drawn from a study of CD8+CD57+ T cells in acquired aplastic anemia. Patients chosen for sequencing had CD8+CD57+ cells that had expanded, as shown by flow cytometry. Severe acquired aplastic anemia affected all patients. Findings and caveats of the study: The study found no significant CD8+ Simpson's diversity difference between patients and controls. Found in both controls and patients were around 31 CD8+ CDR3 sequences.

Genomic DNA constituted the template upon which TCR beta VDJ and CDR3 profiling was performed. Via MiXCR, TCRdb re-called the reads, giving one row per CDR3 protein. The sample contains hundreds of thousands of distinct CDR3 sequences, less than 35% of which appear only once. The CDR3 has 15 residues. With 4 bases clipped from V and 2 bases from J, the junction kept 5 bases outside the gene matches. In germline, CDR1 is MGHRA, CDR2 YSYEKL. This clonotype was seen only a few times. Its antigen is not identified. The sequencing sample was made of sorted CD4+, CD8+, or CD8+CD57+ T cells (not recorded which) from PBMCs. The chain carries TRBV4-1 and TRBJ1-1; 9 bases line up with TRBD1. The receptor was derived from a human donor with aplastic anemia. The CDR3 DNA sequence: TGCGCCAGCAGCCCCTTGGGACAGGGAAACACTGAAGCTTTCTTT. Translated: CASSPLGQGNTEAFF.